What follows describes a single TCR beta chain. Its target is not known. The source of the sample is a study of T cells in Graves' hyperthyroidism and ophthalmopathy. Study conclusions and caveats: Separation of ophthalmopathy from stable hyperthyroidism was achieved by a 13 V-J model. Blood also held most thyroid clonotypes expanded beyond 0.001.

Individuals with ophthalmopathy presented a Clinical Activity Score of at least 3, a NOSPECS grade of at least 4 and a duration under 3 months. RNA transcripts were the template for amplifying TCR beta CDR3 regions. The HTBI set primed first-round TCR CDR3 RT-PCR. In TCRdb, the multiplex PCR reads were re-called with MiXCR into one record per CDR3 protein. This sample yields about 480,000 distinct CDR3 sequences, of which approximately 25% are seen a single time; about 11% belongs to the top ten. The specimen sequenced was blood. This sequence originates from a woman aged 25 to 39 with Graves' ophthalmopathy.

CDR3 nucleotides: TGCGCCAGCAGCCCCGGACAGCTAGCTTATGGGGGCTACACCTTC. Residues: CASSPGQLAYGGYTF. The V and J genes are TRBV4-1 and TRBJ1-2; weak D call: TRBD1 (6 bases). Between the trimmed V and J ends, which lost 4 bases and 8 bases, there was a span of 20 bases. The CDR3 sequence is 15 residues long. Germline lookup yields CDR1 MGHRA and CDR2 YSYEKL.